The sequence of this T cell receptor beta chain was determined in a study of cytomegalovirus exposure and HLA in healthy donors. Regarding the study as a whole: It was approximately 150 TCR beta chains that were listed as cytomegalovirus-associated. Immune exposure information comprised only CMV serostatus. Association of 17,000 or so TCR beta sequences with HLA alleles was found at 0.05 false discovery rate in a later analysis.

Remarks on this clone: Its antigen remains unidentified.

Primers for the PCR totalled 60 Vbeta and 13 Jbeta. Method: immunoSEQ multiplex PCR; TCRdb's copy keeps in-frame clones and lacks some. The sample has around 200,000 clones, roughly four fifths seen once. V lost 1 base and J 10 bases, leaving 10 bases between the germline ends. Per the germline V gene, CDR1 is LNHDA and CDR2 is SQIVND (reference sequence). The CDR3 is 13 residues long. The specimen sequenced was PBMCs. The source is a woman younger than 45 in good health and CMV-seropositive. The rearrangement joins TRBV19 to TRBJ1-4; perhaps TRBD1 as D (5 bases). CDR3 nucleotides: TGTGCCAGTAGTATAGGGCAGGGAAGAAAACTGTTTTTT. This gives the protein CASSIGQGRKLFF.